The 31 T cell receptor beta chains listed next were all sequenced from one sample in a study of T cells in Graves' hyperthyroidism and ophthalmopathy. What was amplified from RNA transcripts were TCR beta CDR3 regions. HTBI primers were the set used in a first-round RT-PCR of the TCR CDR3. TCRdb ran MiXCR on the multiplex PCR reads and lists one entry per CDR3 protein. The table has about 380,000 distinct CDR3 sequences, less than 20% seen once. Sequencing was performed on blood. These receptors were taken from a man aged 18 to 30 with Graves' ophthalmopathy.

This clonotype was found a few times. Written as DNA, the CDR3 is TGTGCCAGCAGTCTTCGCCGGGCTAGCGGGGGAGACGGGGAGCTGTTTTTT. This gives the protein CASSLRRASGGDGELFF. The chain recombines TRBV27 with TRBJ2-2; 10 nucleotides line up with TRBD2. Looked up from germline, CDR1 is MNHEY and CDR2 is SMNVEV (reference sequence). V lost 5 bases, J lost 7 bases, and 13 bases stayed unmatched. The CDR3 covers 17 residues.

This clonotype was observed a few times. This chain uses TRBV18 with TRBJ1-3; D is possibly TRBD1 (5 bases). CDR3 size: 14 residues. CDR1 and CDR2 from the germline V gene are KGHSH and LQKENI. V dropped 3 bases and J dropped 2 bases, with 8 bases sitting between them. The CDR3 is CASSPIRAGNTIYF. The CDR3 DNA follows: TGTGCCAGCTCACCCATCAGGGCTGGAAACACCATATATTTT. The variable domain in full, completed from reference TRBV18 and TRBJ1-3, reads NAGVMQNPRHLVRRRGQEARLRCSPMKGHSHVYWYRQLPEEGLKFMVYLQKENIIDESGMPKERFSAEFPKEGPSILRIQQVVRGDSAAYFCASSPIRAGNTIYFGEGSWLTVV.

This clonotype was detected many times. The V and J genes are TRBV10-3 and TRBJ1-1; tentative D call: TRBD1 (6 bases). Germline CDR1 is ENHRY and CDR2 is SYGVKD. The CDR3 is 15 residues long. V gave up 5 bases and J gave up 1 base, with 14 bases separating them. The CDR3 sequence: CAISRQEERNTEAFF. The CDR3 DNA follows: TGTGCCATCAGTAGACAGGAAGAAAGGAACACTGAAGCTTTCTTT.

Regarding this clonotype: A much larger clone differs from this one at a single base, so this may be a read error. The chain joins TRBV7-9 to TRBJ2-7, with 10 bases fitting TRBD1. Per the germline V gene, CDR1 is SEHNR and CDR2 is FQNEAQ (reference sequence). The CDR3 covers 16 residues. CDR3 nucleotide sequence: TGTGCCGGCAGCTTCTCCGGGACAGGGGCCCTCTCGACGCAGTACTTC. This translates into CAGSFSGTGALSTQYF.

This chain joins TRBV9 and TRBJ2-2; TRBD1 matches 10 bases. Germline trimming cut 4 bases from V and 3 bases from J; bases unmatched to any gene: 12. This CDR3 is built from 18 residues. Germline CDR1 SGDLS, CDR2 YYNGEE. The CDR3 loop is CASSSMPPGQGYTGELFF. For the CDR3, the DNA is TGTGCCAGCAGCAGTATGCCGCCGGGACAGGGGTACACCGGGGAGCTGTTTTTT.

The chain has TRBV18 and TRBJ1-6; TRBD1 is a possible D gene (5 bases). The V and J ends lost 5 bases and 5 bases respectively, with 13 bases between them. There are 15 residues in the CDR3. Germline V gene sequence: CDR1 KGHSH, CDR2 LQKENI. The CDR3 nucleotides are TGTGCCAGCTCAACTGGGACCCCAGATAATTCACCCCTCCACTTT. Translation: CASSTGTPDNSPLHF.

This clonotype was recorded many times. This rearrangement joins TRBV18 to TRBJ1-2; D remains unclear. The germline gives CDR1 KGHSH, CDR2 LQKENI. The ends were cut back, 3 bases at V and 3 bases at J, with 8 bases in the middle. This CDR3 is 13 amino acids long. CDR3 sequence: CASSPGGDYGYTF. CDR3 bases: TGTGCCAGCTCACCGGGCGGGGACTATGGCTACACCTTC. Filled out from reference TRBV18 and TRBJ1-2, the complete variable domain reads NAGVMQNPRHLVRRRGQEARLRCSPMKGHSHVYWYRQLPEEGLKFMVYLQKENIIDESGMPKERFSAEFPKEGPSILRIQQVVRGDSAAYFCASSPGGDYGYTFGSGTRLTVV.

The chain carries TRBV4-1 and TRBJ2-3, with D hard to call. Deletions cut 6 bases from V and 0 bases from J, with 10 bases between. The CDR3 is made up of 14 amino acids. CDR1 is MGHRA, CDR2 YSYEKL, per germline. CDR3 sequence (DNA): TGCGCCAGCAGTTTTCTCCCTAGCACAGATACGCAGTATTTT. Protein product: CASSFLPSTDTQYF.

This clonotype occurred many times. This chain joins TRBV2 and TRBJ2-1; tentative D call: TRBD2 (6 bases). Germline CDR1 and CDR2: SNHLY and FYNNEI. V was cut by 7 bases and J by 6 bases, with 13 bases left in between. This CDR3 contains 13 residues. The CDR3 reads CASKFVAVNEQFF. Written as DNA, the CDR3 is TGTGCCAGCAAGTTCGTAGCGGTCAATGAGCAGTTCTTC.

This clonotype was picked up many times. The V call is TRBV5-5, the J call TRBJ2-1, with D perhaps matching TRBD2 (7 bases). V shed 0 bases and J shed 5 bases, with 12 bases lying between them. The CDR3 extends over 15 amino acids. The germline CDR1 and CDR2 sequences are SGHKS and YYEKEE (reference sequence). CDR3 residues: CASSLGPGGHNEQFF. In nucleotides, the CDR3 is TGTGCCAGCAGCTTGGGACCCGGGGGGCACAATGAGCAGTTCTTC.

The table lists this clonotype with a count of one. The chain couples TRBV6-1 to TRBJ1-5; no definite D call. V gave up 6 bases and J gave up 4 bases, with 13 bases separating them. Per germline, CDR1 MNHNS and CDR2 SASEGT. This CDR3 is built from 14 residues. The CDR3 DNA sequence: TGTGCCAGCAGCCACCCGGGAAATAATCAGCCCCAGCATTTT. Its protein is CASSHPGNNQPQHF.

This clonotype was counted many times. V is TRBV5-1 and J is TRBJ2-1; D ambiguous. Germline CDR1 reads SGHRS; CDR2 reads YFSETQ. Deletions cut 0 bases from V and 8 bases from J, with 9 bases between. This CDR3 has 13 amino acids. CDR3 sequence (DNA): TGCGCCAGCAGCTTGGAACCTACGGATGAGCAGTTCTTC. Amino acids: CASSLEPTDEQFF.

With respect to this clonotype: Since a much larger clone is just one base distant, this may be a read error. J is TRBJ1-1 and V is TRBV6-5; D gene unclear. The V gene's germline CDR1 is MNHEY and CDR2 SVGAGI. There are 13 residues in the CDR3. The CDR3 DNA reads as TGTGCCAACAGTTTGGTACTCGACACTGAAGCTTTCTTT. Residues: CANSLVLDTEAFF.

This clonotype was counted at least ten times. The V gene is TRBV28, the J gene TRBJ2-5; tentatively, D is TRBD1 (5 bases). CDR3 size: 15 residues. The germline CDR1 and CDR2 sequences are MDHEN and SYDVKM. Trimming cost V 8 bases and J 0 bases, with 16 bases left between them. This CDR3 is CASPYRWGNQETQYF. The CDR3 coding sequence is TGTGCCAGCCCATACAGGTGGGGTAACCAAGAGACCCAGTACTTC.

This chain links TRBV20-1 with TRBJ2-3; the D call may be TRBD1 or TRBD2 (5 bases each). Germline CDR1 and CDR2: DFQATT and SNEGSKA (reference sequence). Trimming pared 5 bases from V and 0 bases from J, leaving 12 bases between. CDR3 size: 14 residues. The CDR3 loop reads CSAFGTKSTDTQYF. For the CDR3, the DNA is TGCAGTGCTTTTGGGACCAAAAGCACAGATACGCAGTATTTT.

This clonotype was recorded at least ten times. The CDR3 DNA follows: TGTGCCAGCAGTGAATTTATCGGGAGCTACGAGCAGTACTTC. Amino acid sequence: CASSEFIGSYEQYF. The chain employs TRBV2 and TRBJ2-7; the D gene is possibly TRBD2 (6 bases). CDR3 length equals 14 residues. Germline V gene lookup returns CDR1 SNHLY and CDR2 FYNNEI. V was clipped by 2 bases and J by 3 bases, with 11 bases between them.

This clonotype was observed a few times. The CDR3 region has the DNA TGTGCCAGCAGCTTTCGGGCCCATAGTCCTGGAAACACCATATATTTT. It codes for CASSFRAHSPGNTIYF. The V gene is TRBV7-8, the J gene TRBJ1-3; no clear D gene. This CDR3 has 16 residues. Germline lookup yields CDR1 SGHVS and CDR2 FQNEAQ. V lost 3 bases, J lost 2 bases, and 14 bases lay in between.

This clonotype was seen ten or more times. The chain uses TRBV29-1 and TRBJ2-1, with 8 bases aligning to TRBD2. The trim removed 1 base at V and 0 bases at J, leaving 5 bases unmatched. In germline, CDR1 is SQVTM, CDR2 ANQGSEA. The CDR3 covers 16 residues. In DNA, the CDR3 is TGCAGCGTTGAAGGGATTAGCGGGGTCTCCTACAATGAGCAGTTCTTC. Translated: CSVEGISGVSYNEQFF.

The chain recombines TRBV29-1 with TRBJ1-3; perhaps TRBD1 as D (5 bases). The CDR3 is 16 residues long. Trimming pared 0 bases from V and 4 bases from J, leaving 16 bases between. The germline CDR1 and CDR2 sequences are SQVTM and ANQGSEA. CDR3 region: CSVEDSVEGDGNTIYF. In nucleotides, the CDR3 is TGCAGCGTTGAAGATTCGGTGGAAGGGGACGGAAACACCATATATTTT.

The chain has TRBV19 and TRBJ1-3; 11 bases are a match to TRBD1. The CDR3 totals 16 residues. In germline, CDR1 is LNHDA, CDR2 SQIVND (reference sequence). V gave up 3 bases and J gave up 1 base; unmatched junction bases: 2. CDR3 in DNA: TGTGCCAGTAGTATCGGGACAGGGGGTTCTGGAAACACCATATATTTT. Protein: CASSIGTGGSGNTIYF.

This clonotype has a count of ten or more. The CDR3 nucleotides are TGTGCCAGCAGCTTAACGGCGGCCCGCACAGATACGCAGTATTTT. Amino acid sequence: CASSLTAARTDTQYF. V usage is TRBV7-3 and J usage is TRBJ2-3; D gene uncertain. CDR1 SGHTA and CDR2 FQGTGA come from the germline V gene. This CDR3 has 15 amino acids. V was pared by 0 bases and J by 1 base, with 8 bases between.

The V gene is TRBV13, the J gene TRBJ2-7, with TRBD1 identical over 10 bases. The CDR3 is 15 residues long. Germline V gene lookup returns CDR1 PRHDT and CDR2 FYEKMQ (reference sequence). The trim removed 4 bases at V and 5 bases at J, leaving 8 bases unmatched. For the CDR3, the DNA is TGTGCCAGCAGCTCACCCGGGACAGGGGACCACGAGCAGTACTTC. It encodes CASSSPGTGDHEQYF.

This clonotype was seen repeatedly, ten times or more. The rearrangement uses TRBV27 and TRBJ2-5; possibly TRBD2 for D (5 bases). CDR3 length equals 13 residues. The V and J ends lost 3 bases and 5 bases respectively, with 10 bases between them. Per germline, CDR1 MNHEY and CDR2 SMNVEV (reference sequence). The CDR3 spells CASSLVRGETQYF. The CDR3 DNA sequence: TGTGCCAGCAGTTTGGTACGAGGGGAGACCCAGTACTTC.

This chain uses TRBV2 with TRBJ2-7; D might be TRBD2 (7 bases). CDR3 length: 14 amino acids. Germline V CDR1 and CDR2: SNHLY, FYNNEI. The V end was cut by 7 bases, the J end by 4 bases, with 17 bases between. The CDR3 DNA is TGTGCCAGCATCCTAGGGGGGGTTACTTACGAGCAGTACTTC. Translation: CASILGGVTYEQYF.

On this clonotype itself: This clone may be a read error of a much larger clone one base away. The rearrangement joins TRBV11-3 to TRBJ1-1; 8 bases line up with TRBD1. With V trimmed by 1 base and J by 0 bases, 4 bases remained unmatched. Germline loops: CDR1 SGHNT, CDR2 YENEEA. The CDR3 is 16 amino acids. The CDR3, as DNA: TGTGCCAGCAGCTTAGGGGGGGGACAGGTGAACACTGAAGCTTTCTTT. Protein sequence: CASSLGGGQVNTEAFF.

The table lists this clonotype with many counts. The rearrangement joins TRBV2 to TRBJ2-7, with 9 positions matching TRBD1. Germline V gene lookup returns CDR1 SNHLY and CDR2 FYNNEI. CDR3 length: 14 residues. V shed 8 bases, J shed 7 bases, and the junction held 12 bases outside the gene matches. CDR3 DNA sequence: TGTGCCAGCCGTCGGACAGGGGCCCGTCTGGAGCAGTACTTC. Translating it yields CASRRTGARLEQYF.

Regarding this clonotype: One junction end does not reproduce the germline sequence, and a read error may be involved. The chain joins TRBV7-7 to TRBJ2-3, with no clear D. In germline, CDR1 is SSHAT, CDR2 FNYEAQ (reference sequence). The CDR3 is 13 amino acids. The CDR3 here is CASSSWGTDTQYF. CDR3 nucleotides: TGTGCTAGCAGCTCCTGGGGAACAGATACGCAGTATTTT.

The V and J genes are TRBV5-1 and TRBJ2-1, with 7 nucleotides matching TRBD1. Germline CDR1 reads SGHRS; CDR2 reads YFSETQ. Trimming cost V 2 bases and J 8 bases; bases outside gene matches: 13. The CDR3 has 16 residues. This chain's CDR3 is CASSFDREGSNYEQFF. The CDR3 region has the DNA TGCGCCAGCAGCTTTGACAGGGAAGGCAGTAACTATGAGCAGTTCTTC. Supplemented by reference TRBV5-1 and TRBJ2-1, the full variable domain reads KAGVTQTPRYLIKTRGQQVTLSCSPISGHRSVSWYQQTPGQGLQFLFEYFSETQRNKGNFPGRFSGRQFSNSRSEMNVSTLELGDSALYLCASSFDREGSNYEQFFGPGTRLTVL.

The CDR3 loop is CASLPLSGRADYGYTF. In DNA form, the CDR3 reads TGTGCCAGCCTTCCGTTAAGCGGTAGGGCTGACTATGGCTACACCTTC. The chain recombines TRBV28 with TRBJ1-2; no reliable D call. The germline V and J ends were trimmed by 8 bases and 3 bases, with 22 bases remaining between them. The CDR3 runs 16 residues. The germline gives CDR1 MDHEN, CDR2 SYDVKM.

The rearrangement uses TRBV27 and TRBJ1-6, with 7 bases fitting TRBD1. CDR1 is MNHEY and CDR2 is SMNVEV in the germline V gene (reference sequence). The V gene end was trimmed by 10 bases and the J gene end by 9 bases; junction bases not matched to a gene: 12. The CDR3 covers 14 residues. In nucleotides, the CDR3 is TGTGCCATCAGCCCCGGGACAGACTTTTCACCCCTCCACTTT. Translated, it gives CAISPGTDFSPLHF.

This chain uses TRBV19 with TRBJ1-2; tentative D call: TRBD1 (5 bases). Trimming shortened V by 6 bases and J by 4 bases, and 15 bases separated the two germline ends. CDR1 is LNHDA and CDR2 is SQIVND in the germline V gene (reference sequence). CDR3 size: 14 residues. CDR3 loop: CASSARGQGYGYTF. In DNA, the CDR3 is TGTGCCAGTAGCGCTCGGGGTCAGGGCTATGGCTACACCTTC. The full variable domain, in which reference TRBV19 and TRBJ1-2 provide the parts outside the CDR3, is DGGITQSPKYLFRKEGQNVTLSCEQNLNHDAMYWYRQDPGQGLRLIYYSQIVNDFQKGDIAEGYSVSREKKESFPLTVTSAQKNPTAFYLCASSARGQGYGYTFGSGTRLTVV.